The 19 T cell receptor beta chains presented below share a single source sample, sequenced in a study of cytomegalovirus exposure and HLA in healthy donors. This PCR relied on a set of 60 Vbeta primers and 13 Jbeta primers. This table comes from immunoSEQ multiplex PCR, and its TCRdb copy is limited to in-frame clones, with some not included. The sample carries 150,000 to 200,000 clones, about 90% recorded once. Specimen: PBMCs. These receptors came from a girl under three years old in good health and CMV-seronegative.

V gene TRBV5-1 combines with J gene TRBJ2-5; D remains unclear. V lost 5 bases, J lost 5 bases, and 7 bases lay in between. There are 11 residues in the CDR3. Germline CDR1 SGHRS, CDR2 YFSETQ. The CDR3 here is CASRSEETQYF. The CDR3 DNA is TGCGCCAGCAGGTCGGAGGAGACCCAGTACTTC.

The chain recombines TRBV2 with TRBJ2-7; 9 bases line up with TRBD1. Trimming removed 4 bases from V and 3 bases from J; junction bases left unmatched: 4. The germline CDR1 and CDR2 sequences are SNHLY and FYNNEI. This CDR3 comprises 14 residues. As DNA, the CDR3 is TGTGCCAGCAGTGTGGGACAGGGAATCTACGAGCAGTACTTC. This codes for CASSVGQGIYEQYF.

The J gene is TRBJ1-3, the V gene TRBV7-3; no clear D. V gave up 6 bases and J gave up 0 bases, with 12 bases separating them. CDR3 length: 15 amino acids. CDR1 is SGHTA and CDR2 is FQGTGA in the germline V gene. The CDR3 bases are TGTGCCAGCAGTGAGAGCGCCGGCTCTGGAAACACCATATATTTT. Protein product: CASSESAGSGNTIYF.

The J gene is TRBJ1-5, the V gene TRBV2; D gene ambiguous. V lost 2 bases and J lost 3, with 14 bases in between. There are 16 residues in the CDR3. Per germline, CDR1 SNHLY and CDR2 FYNNEI. This chain's CDR3 is CASSETARHLNQPQHF. DNA for the CDR3: TGTGCCAGCAGTGAAACGGCCCGACACCTCAATCAGCCCCAGCATTTT.

This clone was observed once. This rearrangement joins TRBV4-1 to TRBJ1-1; perhaps TRBD1 as D (6 bases). The CDR3 has 13 residues. Germline V gene sequence: CDR1 MGHRA, CDR2 YSYEKL. The V and J ends lost 1 base and 11 bases respectively, with 14 bases between them. The CDR3, as DNA: TGCGCCAGCAGCCAAGCATCCGGGACAAGGGCTTTCTTT. This translates into CASSQASGTRAFF.

This chain uses TRBV7-9 with TRBJ1-4; no firm D call. Trimming removed 2 bases from V and 7 bases from J, with 20 bases in between. The CDR3 consists of 17 residues. CDR1 and CDR2 (germline): SEHNR, FQNEAQ (reference sequence). DNA for the CDR3: TGTGCCAGCAGCTTAATGGGAGGGAGCATGGGCCGTGAAAAACTGTTTTTT. Its translation: CASSLMGGSMGREKLFF.

The V call is TRBV23-1, the J call TRBJ2-1; 7 positions match TRBD2. TRBV23-1 is an open reading frame whose function is uncertain. J gave up 0 bases and V 1 base, and 3 bases lay outside the gene matches. The CDR3 covers 16 residues. CDR3 residues: CASSQLGGSSYNEQFF. For the CDR3, the DNA is TGCGCCAGCAGTCAATTAGGCGGGAGCTCCTACAATGAGCAGTTCTTC.

This clone has only a few counts. This rearrangement joins TRBV13 to TRBJ1-2, with unresolved D. In germline, CDR1 is PRHDT, CDR2 FYEKMQ (reference sequence). Trimming left V 8 bases short and J 5 bases short, with 21 bases between. This CDR3 region has 15 residues. The DNA of the CDR3 is TGTGCCAGCGTTTGGGCGGGATTCAAAACGTATGGCTACACCTTC. This translates into CASVWAGFKTYGYTF. Using reference TRBV13 and TRBJ1-2 for the parts outside the CDR3, the full variable domain is AAGVIQSPRHLIKEKRETATLKCYPIPRHDTVYWYQQGPGQDPQFLISFYEKMQSDKGSIPDRFSAQQFSDYHSELNMSSLELGDSALYFCASVWAGFKTYGYTFGSGTRLTVV.

The sample holds a few counts of this clone. The chain is built from TRBV5-1 and TRBJ2-3; D uncertain. The germline V and J ends were trimmed by 4 bases and 4 bases, with 10 bases remaining between them. Germline V lookup: CDR1 SGHRS, CDR2 YFSETQ. The CDR3 covers 13 residues. The DNA for the CDR3 is TGCGCCAGCAGCCCCCCCCAGGCAGATACGCAGTATTTT. Protein: CASSPPQADTQYF.

This chain connects TRBV6-1 to TRBJ1-5; TRBD1 agrees at 7 bases. Germline V lookup: CDR1 MNHNS, CDR2 SASEGT. The V segment lost 2 bases and the J segment 0 bases; nucleotides outside the gene matches: 4. The CDR3 has 16 residues. In nucleotides, the CDR3 is TGTGCCAGCAGTGAATGGACAGGCCATAGCAATCAGCCCCAGCATTTT. This encodes CASSEWTGHSNQPQHF.

The rearrangement links TRBV6-5 to TRBJ1-1; perhaps TRBD1 as D (6 bases). The V gene lost 9 bases and the J gene lost 11 bases, with 13 bases spanning the gap. CDR3 length: 10 amino acids. In germline, CDR1 is MNHEY, CDR2 SVGAGI. CDR3 DNA: TGTGCCAGTATACAGGGACGGGCTTTCTTT. It is translated as CASIQGRAFF.

This clone has only a few counts. The junction departs from the called germline gene at one end, perhaps through a read error. The chain couples TRBV7-9 to TRBJ1-2; the D gene is possibly TRBD1 (6 bases). This CDR3 has 13 amino acids. CDR1 and CDR2 (germline): SEHNR, FQNEAQ (reference sequence). The CDR3 DNA reads TGTTCCAGCAGCAAAGACAGGAACTATGGCTACACCTTC. It translates to CSSSKDRNYGYTF.

The V gene is TRBV5-1, the J gene TRBJ1-3; D gene ambiguous. V was clipped by 0 bases and J by 4 bases, with 14 bases between them. Per the germline V gene, CDR1 is SGHRS and CDR2 is YFSETQ. The CDR3 is made up of 16 amino acids. The CDR3 DNA sequence: TGCGCCAGCAGCTTGGAAAACATTGGTACGGGAAACACCATATATTTT. Protein product: CASSLENIGTGNTIYF.

This clone was seen once. The chain uses TRBV5-1 and TRBJ2-7; D might be TRBD1 (6 bases). Germline CDR1 reads SGHRS; CDR2 reads YFSETQ. This CDR3 is 15 amino acids long. The V gene lost 0 bases and the J gene lost 0 bases, with 10 bases spanning the gap. The CDR3 DNA follows: TGCGCCAGCAGCTTGGAGGGACATTACTCCTACGAGCAGTACTTC. As protein: CASSLEGHYSYEQYF. The entire variable domain, with the rest obtained from reference TRBV5-1 and TRBJ2-7, is as follows: KAGVTQTPRYLIKTRGQQVTLSCSPISGHRSVSWYQQTPGQGLQFLFEYFSETQRNKGNFPGRFSGRQFSNSRSEMNVSTLELGDSALYLCASSLEGHYSYEQYFGPGTRLTVT.

This chain uses TRBV5-6 with TRBJ2-3; no clear D gene. V dropped 4 bases and J dropped 6 bases, with 9 bases sitting between them. Per the germline V gene, CDR1 is SGHDT and CDR2 is YYEEEE. This CDR3 has 12 amino acids. The CDR3 reads CASSLEVDTQYF. The CDR3 nucleotides read TGTGCCAGCAGCCTCGAGGTGGATACGCAGTATTTT.

The chain uses TRBV9 and TRBJ2-1, with 10 bases lining up with TRBD1. V was clipped by 7 bases and J by 8 bases; unmatched bases: 9. This CDR3 contains 14 residues. Germline V gene data show CDR1 as SGDLS and CDR2 as YYNGEE. The CDR3 DNA follows: TGTGCCAGCTCCACCGGGACAGGGGTGTATGAGCAGTTCTTC. Translation: CASSTGTGVYEQFF.

The chain employs TRBV11-2 and TRBJ2-1, with 10 bases lining up with TRBD2. After removal of 5 bases from V and 5 bases from J, the junction contained 6 bases not matched to a gene. The CDR3 runs to 15 residues. The germline V gene has CDR1 SGHAT and CDR2 FQNNGV. The CDR3 region is CASSLGLAVNNEQFF. The CDR3 region has the DNA TGTGCCAGCAGCCTAGGACTAGCGGTAAACAATGAGCAGTTCTTC.

V is TRBV4-1 and J is TRBJ1-2; tentatively, D is TRBD1 (6 bases). Trimming pared 0 bases from V and 3 bases from J, leaving 17 bases between. The CDR3 loop spans 17 amino acids. Per the germline V gene, CDR1 is MGHRA and CDR2 is YSYEKL. The CDR3 loop reads CASSQDPSGGADYGYTF. CDR3 coding DNA: TGCGCCAGCAGCCAAGACCCCTCGGGGGGGGCAGACTATGGCTACACCTTC.

The chain joins TRBV5-4 to TRBJ2-7, with a tentative D call TRBD1 (6 bases). Trimming cost V 0 bases and J 4 bases, with 14 bases left between them. There are 15 residues in the CDR3. CDR1 is SGHNT, CDR2 YYREEE, per germline (reference sequence). The CDR3 region is CASSLGTGHYYEQYF. The CDR3 nucleotides read TGTGCCAGCAGCTTGGGCACGGGACACTATTACGAGCAGTACTTC. Full variable domain (rest looked up from reference TRBV5-4 and TRBJ2-7): ETGVTQSPTHLIKTRGQQVTLRCSSQSGHNTVSWYQQALGQGPQFIFQYYREEENGRGNFPPRFSGLQFPNYSSELNVNALELDDSALYLCASSLGTGHYYEQYFGPGTRLTVT.